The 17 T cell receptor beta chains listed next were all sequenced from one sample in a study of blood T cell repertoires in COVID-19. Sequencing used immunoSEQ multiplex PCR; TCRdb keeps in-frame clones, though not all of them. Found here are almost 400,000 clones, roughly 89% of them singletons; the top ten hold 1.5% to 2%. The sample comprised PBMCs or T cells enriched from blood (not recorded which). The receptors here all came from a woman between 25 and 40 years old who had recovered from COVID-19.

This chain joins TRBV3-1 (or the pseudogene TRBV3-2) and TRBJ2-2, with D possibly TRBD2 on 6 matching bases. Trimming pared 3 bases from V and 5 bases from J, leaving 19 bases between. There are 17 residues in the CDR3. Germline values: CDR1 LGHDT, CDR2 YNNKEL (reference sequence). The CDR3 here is CASSHFGGEEGTGELFF. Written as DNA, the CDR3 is TGTGCCAGCAGCCATTTCGGCGGGGAGGAGGGAACCGGGGAGCTGTTTTTT.

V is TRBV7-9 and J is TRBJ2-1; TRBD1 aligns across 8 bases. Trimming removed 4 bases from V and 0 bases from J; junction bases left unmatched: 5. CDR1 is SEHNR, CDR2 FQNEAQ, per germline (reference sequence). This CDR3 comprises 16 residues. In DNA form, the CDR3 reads TGTGCCAGCAGCTCGTCGACAGGGGCCTCCTACAATGAGCAGTTCTTC. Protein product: CASSSSTGASYNEQFF.

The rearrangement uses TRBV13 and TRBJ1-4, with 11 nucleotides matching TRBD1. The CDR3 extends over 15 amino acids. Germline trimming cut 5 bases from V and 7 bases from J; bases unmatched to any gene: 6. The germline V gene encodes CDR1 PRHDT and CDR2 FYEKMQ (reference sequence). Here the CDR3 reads CASSTRTGGGEKLFF. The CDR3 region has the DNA TGTGCCAGCAGCACCCGGACAGGGGGCGGTGAAAAACTGTTTTTT.

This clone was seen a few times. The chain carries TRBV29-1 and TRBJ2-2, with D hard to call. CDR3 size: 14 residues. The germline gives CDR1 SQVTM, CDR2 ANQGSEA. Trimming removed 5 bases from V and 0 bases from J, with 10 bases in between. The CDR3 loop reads CSVFGGANTGELFF. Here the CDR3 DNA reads TGCAGCGTTTTCGGCGGAGCGAACACCGGGGAGCTGTTTTTT.

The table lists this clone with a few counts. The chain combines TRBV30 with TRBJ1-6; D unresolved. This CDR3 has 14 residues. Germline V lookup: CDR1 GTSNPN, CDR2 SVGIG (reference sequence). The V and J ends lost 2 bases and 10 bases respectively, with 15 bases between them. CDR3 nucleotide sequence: TGTGCCTGGAGTCCCACAGTCATAGACTCACCCCTCCACTTT. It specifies CAWSPTVIDSPLHF.

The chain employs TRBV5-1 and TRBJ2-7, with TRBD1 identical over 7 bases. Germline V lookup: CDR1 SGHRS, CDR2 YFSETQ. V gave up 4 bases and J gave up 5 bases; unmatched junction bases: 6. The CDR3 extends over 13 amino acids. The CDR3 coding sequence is TGCGCCAGCAGCCGACAGGGTGTGCACGAGCAGTACTTC. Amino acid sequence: CASSRQGVHEQYF.

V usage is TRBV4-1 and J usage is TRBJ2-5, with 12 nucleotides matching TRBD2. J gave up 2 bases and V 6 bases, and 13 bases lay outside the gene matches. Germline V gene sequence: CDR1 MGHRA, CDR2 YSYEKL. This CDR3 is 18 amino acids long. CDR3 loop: CASRPGLAGESPQETQYF. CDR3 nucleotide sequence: TGCGCCAGCAGGCCGGGACTAGCGGGTGAGTCCCCACAAGAGACCCAGTACTTC.

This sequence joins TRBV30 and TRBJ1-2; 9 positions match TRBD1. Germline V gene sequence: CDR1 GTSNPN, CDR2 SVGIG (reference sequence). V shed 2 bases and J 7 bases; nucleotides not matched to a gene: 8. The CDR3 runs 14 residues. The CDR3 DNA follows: TGTGCCTGGAGTAACCGGGACAGGGATCGTGGCTACACCTTC. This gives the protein CAWSNRDRDRGYTF.

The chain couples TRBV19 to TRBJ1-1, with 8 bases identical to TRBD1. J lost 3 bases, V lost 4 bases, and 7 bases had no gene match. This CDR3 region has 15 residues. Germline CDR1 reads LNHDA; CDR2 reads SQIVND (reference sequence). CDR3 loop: CASSTRGRGDTEAFF. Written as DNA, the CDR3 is TGTGCCAGTAGTACCAGGGGGCGCGGAGACACTGAAGCTTTCTTT.

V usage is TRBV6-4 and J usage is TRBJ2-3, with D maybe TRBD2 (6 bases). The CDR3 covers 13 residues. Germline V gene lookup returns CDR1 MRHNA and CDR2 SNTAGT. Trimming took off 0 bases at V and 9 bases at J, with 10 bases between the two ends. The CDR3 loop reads CASSDSSSDTQYF. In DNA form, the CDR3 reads TGTGCCAGCAGTGACTCGTCTAGCGACACGCAGTATTTT.

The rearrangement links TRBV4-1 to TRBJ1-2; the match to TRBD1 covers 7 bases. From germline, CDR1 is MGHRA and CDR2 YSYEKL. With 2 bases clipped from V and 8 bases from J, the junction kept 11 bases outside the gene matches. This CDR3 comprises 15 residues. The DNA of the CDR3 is TGCGCCAGCAGCCAATCACAGGGGCTACTCCCGGGCTACACCTTC. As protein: CASSQSQGLLPGYTF.

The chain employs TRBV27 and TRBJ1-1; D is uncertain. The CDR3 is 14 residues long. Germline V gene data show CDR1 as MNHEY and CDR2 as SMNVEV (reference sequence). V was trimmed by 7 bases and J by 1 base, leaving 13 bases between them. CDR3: CASTGLGWNTEAFF. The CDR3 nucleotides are TGTGCCAGCACCGGTCTAGGCTGGAACACTGAAGCTTTCTTT.

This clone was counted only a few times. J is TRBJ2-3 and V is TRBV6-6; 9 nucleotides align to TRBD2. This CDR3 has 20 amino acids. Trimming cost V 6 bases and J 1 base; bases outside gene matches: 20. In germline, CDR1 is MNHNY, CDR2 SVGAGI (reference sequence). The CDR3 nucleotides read TGTGCCAGCAGCTTAGATGCTAGCGGGATGGTTGTTTTTGGCACAGATACGCAGTATTTT. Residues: CASSLDASGMVVFGTDTQYF.

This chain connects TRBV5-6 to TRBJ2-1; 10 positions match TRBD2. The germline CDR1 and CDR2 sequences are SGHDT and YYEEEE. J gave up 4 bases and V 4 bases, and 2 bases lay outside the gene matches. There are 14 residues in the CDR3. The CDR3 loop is CASSGLADYNEQFF. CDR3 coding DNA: TGTGCCAGCAGCGGACTAGCGGATTACAATGAGCAGTTCTTC.

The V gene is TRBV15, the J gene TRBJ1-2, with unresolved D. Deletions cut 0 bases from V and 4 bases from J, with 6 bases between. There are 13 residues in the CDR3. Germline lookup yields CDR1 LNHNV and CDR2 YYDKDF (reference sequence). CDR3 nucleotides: TGTGCCACCAGCAGAGATCTTCTCTATGGCTACACCTTC. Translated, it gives CATSRDLLYGYTF.

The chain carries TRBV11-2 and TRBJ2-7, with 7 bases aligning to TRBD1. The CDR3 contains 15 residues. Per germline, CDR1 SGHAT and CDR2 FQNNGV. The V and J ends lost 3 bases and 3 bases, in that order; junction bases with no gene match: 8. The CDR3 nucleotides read TGTGCCAGCAGCTTTACAGGGGTGGTAAGCTACGAGCAGTACTTC. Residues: CASSFTGVVSYEQYF.

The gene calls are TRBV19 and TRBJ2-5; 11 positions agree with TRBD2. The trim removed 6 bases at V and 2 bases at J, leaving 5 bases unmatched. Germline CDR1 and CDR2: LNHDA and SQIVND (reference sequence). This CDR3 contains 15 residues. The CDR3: CASSLGLAVQETQYF. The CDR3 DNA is TGTGCCAGTAGCCTGGGACTAGCGGTACAAGAGACCCAGTACTTC.